The 25 T cell receptor beta chains below all came from one sample that was sequenced in a study of blood T cell repertoires in COVID-19. Measured with immunoSEQ multiplex PCR; TCRdb has only the in-frame clones, and not every one. The sample lists fewer than 250,000 clones; about four fifths were seen once. The sequencing sample was made of PBMCs or T cells enriched from blood (not recorded which). Receptors originate from a woman in her thirties or forties who had been exposed to COVID-19.

The chain uses TRBV18 and TRBJ2-7, with 7 nucleotides matching TRBD1. Germline-derived CDR1 and CDR2 are KGHSH and LQKENI. The CDR3 runs to 13 residues. Trimming cost V 3 bases and J 5 bases; bases outside gene matches: 4. The CDR3, as DNA: TGTGCCAGCTCACCGAGGGGGCCGGACGAGCAGTACTTC. This encodes CASSPRGPDEQYF. The full variable domain, rest sourced from reference TRBV18 and TRBJ2-7, is NAGVMQNPRHLVRRRGQEARLRCSPMKGHSHVYWYRQLPEEGLKFMVYLQKENIIDESGMPKERFSAEFPKEGPSILRIQQVVRGDSAAYFCASSPRGPDEQYFGPGTRLTVT.

The V call is TRBV24-1, the J call TRBJ2-2; 7 nucleotides align to TRBD2. With 4 bases clipped from V and 5 bases from J, the junction kept 6 bases outside the gene matches. Germline CDR1 is KGHDR and CDR2 is SFDVKD. The CDR3 loop spans 15 amino acids. The CDR3 is CATSESGEGTGELFF. CDR3 nucleotide sequence: TGTGCCACCAGTGAATCGGGGGAGGGGACCGGGGAGCTGTTTTTT.

The CDR3 region has the DNA TGTGCCAGCAGCGTATCAGGGGCCTACCCCTACGAGCAGTACTTC. It yields the protein CASSVSGAYPYEQYF. The gene calls are TRBV9 and TRBJ2-7, with D perhaps TRBD1 (6 bases). Germline V lookup: CDR1 SGDLS, CDR2 YYNGEE. The CDR3 consists of 15 residues. V shed 1 base and J shed 2 bases, with 13 bases lying between them.

A few counts support this clone. The chain carries TRBV3-1 (or the pseudogene TRBV3-2) and TRBJ2-1; no clear D gene. The germline V and J ends were trimmed by 0 bases and 5 bases, with 8 bases remaining between them. Looked up from germline, CDR1 is LGHDT and CDR2 is YNNKEL (reference sequence). The CDR3 spans 14 residues. Here the CDR3 reads CASSQDLVDNEQFF. The CDR3 DNA sequence: TGTGCCAGCAGCCAAGATCTTGTTGACAATGAGCAGTTCTTC.

The chain couples TRBV3-1 (or the pseudogene TRBV3-2) to TRBJ1-5; maybe TRBD1 (6 bases). V gave up 4 bases and J gave up 4 bases, with 8 bases separating them. The CDR3 consists of 13 residues. Germline V gives CDR1 LGHDT, CDR2 YNNKEL (reference sequence). Here the CDR3 DNA reads TGTGCCAGCAGCCGGACAGTTAATCAGCCCCAGCATTTT. Amino acid sequence: CASSRTVNQPQHF.

The DNA of the CDR3 is TGTGCCAGTAGACCGAGCTCTGGAAACACCATATATTTT. This translates into CASRPSSGNTIYF. The chain carries TRBV19 and TRBJ1-3; D unclear. CDR3 length: 13 residues. Per the germline V gene, CDR1 is LNHDA and CDR2 is SQIVND (reference sequence). V lost 6 bases to trimming and J lost 0 bases, with 6 bases between them.

The V and J genes are TRBV18 and TRBJ2-3; the match to TRBD2 covers 12 bases. Germline values: CDR1 KGHSH, CDR2 LQKENI. J was trimmed by 2 bases and V by 4 bases; bases with no gene match: 7. The CDR3 is made up of 17 amino acids. CDR3 region: CASSRDSSGGVTDTQYF. The CDR3 DNA reads as TGTGCCAGCTCACGAGATTCTAGCGGGGGGGTCACAGATACGCAGTATTTT. Looking up the rest from reference TRBV18 and TRBJ2-3 gives the full variable domain: NAGVMQNPRHLVRRRGQEARLRCSPMKGHSHVYWYRQLPEEGLKFMVYLQKENIIDESGMPKERFSAEFPKEGPSILRIQQVVRGDSAAYFCASSRDSSGGVTDTQYFGPGTRLTVL.

The CDR3 sequence is CARGLNEKLFF. DNA for the CDR3: TGTGCTCGGGGGTTAAATGAAAAACTGTTTTTT. The chain couples TRBV11-3 to TRBJ1-4; the D gene is possibly TRBD1 (5 bases). This CDR3 is 11 amino acids long. In germline, CDR1 is SGHNT, CDR2 YENEEA. The variable domain in full, with the rest retrieved from reference TRBV11-3 and TRBJ1-4, is EAGVVQSPRYKIIEKKQPVAFWCNPISGHNTLYWYLQNLGQGPELLIRYENEEAVDDSQLPKDRFSAERLKGVDSTLKIQPAELGDSAVYLCARGLNEKLFFGSGTQLSVL.

The chain has TRBV28 and TRBJ2-1; the match to TRBD2 covers 7 bases. The V gene end was trimmed by 4 bases and the J gene end by 10 bases; junction bases not matched to a gene: 16. In germline, CDR1 is MDHEN, CDR2 SYDVKM. This CDR3 is built from 16 residues. CDR3 nucleotides: TGTGCCAGCAGTTCCCAAGGTGGGGGGGGAAGCTGGGAGCAGTTCTTC. Its protein product is CASSSQGGGGSWEQFF.

The rearrangement links TRBV30 to TRBJ1-1; D is undetermined. The CDR3 has 13 residues. The germline CDR1 and CDR2 sequences are GTSNPN and SVGIG (reference sequence). Trimming cost V 4 bases and J 4 bases, with 13 bases left between them. The CDR3 loop reads CAWKEGGSTEAFF. The CDR3 DNA reads TGTGCCTGGAAGGAGGGTGGAAGCACTGAAGCTTTCTTT.

As for this clone: Other DNA sequences within the sample encode an identical CDR3. This chain links TRBV19 with TRBJ1-1, with 9 bases identical to TRBD1. The germline gives CDR1 LNHDA, CDR2 SQIVND (reference sequence). V lost 9 bases and J lost 5; bases outside the gene matches: 7. The CDR3 covers 13 residues. The CDR3 spells CASRTGTGTEAFF. The CDR3 coding sequence is TGTGCCAGCCGAACCGGGACAGGGACTGAAGCTTTCTTT.

The gene calls are TRBV10-3 and TRBJ2-5, with TRBD1 identical over 9 bases. Germline V CDR1 and CDR2: ENHRY, SYGVKD. The junction had 5 bases not matched to a gene; V was cut back by 6 bases and J by 0 bases. The CDR3 is 15 amino acids. The chain's CDR3 is CAIRPGTGYQETQYF. The CDR3 nucleotides are TGTGCCATCAGACCCGGGACAGGGTACCAAGAGACCCAGTACTTC.

This clone was detected once. This chain joins TRBV19 and TRBJ2-7, with 7 bases that match TRBD1. The CDR3 contains 18 residues. V gave up 3 bases and J gave up 4 bases; unmatched junction bases: 18. Germline values: CDR1 LNHDA, CDR2 SQIVND (reference sequence). The CDR3 nucleotides read TGTGCCAGTAGTATGCACCTAGGACAGGCAACGGTCTTATACGAGCAGTACTTC. It specifies CASSMHLGQATVLYEQYF.

This chain uses TRBV7-6 with TRBJ2-2; 8 bases are shared with TRBD2. The CDR3 extends over 14 amino acids. Per germline, CDR1 SGHVS and CDR2 FNYEAQ. V lost 5 bases, J lost 6 bases, and 5 bases stayed unmatched. The CDR3 sequence is CASSLSRGAGELFF. DNA for the CDR3: TGTGCCAGCAGCCTCTCGCGGGGGGCCGGGGAGCTGTTTTTT. Full variable domain (missing parts from reference TRBV7-6 and TRBJ2-2): GAGVSQSPRYKVTKRGQDVALRCDPISGHVSLYWYRQALGQGPEFLTYFNYEAQQDKSGLPNDRFSAERPEGSISTLTIQRTEQRDSAMYRCASSLSRGAGELFFGEGSRLTVL.

The CDR3 loop is CASSLLAGGGNTIYF. The CDR3 DNA follows: TGCGCCAGCAGCCTCCTGGCGGGTGGTGGAAACACCATATATTTT. The chain links TRBV5-1 to TRBJ1-3; unclear D gene. Germline-derived CDR1 and CDR2 are SGHRS and YFSETQ. The CDR3 runs 15 residues. V shed 4 bases and J shed 3 bases, with 14 bases lying between them.

The chain is built from TRBV28 and TRBJ1-2; 11 bases align to TRBD1. CDR1 is MDHEN and CDR2 is SYDVKM in the germline V gene. Trimming removed 6 bases from V and 6 bases from J; junction bases left unmatched: 9. The CDR3 runs to 15 residues. The CDR3 nucleotides are TGTGCCAGCAGACCCAGTTGGACAGGGGGCGATGGCTACACCTTC. Translation: CASRPSWTGGDGYTF.

This clone has a count of ten or more. This chain uses TRBV6-5 with TRBJ2-7; tentative D call: TRBD2 (5 bases). Per the germline V gene, CDR1 is MNHEY and CDR2 is SVGAGI. The CDR3 extends over 13 amino acids. The V and J ends lost 7 bases and 3 bases respectively, with 13 bases between them. The CDR3 DNA reads as TGTGCCAGCAATGTCCTAGCCCACTACGAGCAGTACTTC. Amino acid sequence: CASNVLAHYEQYF.

The rearrangement uses TRBV11-1 and TRBJ2-1, with a tentative D call TRBD2 (5 bases). Trimming took off 3 bases at V and 4 bases at J, with 7 bases between the two ends. The CDR3 runs to 13 residues. Germline V gene lookup returns CDR1 SGHAT and CDR2 FQDESV (reference sequence). CDR3 loop: CASSLPGYNEQFF. In DNA, the CDR3 is TGTGCCAGCAGCTTGCCGGGGTACAATGAGCAGTTCTTC.

This clone showed up just a few times. This chain links TRBV30 with TRBJ1-2; TRBD1 might be the D (5 bases). The germline V gene encodes CDR1 GTSNPN and CDR2 SVGIG (reference sequence). Trimming removed 3 bases at V and 4 bases at J, with 12 bases between. The CDR3 is made up of 13 amino acids. CDR3 in amino acids: CAWRPGVGYGYTF. The CDR3 DNA sequence: TGTGCCTGGAGGCCGGGGGTAGGCTATGGCTACACCTTC. Full variable domain (missing parts from reference TRBV30 and TRBJ1-2): SQTIHQWPATLVQPVGSPLSLECTVEGTSNPNLYWYRQAAGRGLQLLFYSVGIGQISSEVPQNLSASRPQDRQFILSSKKLLLSDSGFYLCAWRPGVGYGYTFGSGTRLTVV.

The rearrangement joins TRBV6-5 to TRBJ1-2; 9 nucleotides agree with TRBD1. Germline values: CDR1 MNHEY, CDR2 SVGAGI. J lost 8 bases, V lost 0 bases, and 7 bases had no gene match. This CDR3 contains 15 residues. The CDR3 reads CASSYSTTGGLGYTF. DNA of the CDR3: TGTGCCAGCAGTTACTCGACAACAGGGGGCTTGGGCTACACCTTC.

The chain has TRBV4-2 and TRBJ1-1; TRBD1 aligns across 9 bases. CDR3 length: 16 amino acids. With V trimmed by 1 base and J by 1 base, 4 bases remained unmatched. CDR1 LGHNA and CDR2 YNFKEQ come from the germline V gene. The CDR3 spells CASSQGTGEGNTEAFF. CDR3 nucleotides: TGTGCCAGCAGCCAAGGGACAGGGGAGGGGAACACTGAAGCTTTCTTT.

Regarding this clone: The germline gene is not matched at one end of the junction; a read error may be the cause. The chain links TRBV6-1 to TRBJ1-2; TRBD1 might be the D (5 bases). CDR1 MNHNS and CDR2 SASEGT come from the germline V gene. The CDR3 has 14 amino acids. The CDR3 region is CASREEGREGGYTF. CDR3 nucleotide sequence: TGTGCCAGCAGAGAAGAGGGACGGGAGGGTGGCTACACCTTC.

In this sample, this clone turned up once. The rearrangement uses TRBV7-9 and TRBJ1-4; D remains unclear. The germline CDR1 and CDR2 sequences are SEHNR and FQNEAQ (reference sequence). The CDR3 runs 12 residues. V lost 5 bases and J 6 bases, leaving 7 bases between the germline ends. CDR3 residues: CASSPQDEKLFF. In nucleotides, the CDR3 is TGTGCCAGCAGCCCCCAGGATGAAAAACTGTTTTTT.

The J gene is TRBJ1-2, the V gene TRBV6-4, with 11 bases matching TRBD1. There are 15 residues in the CDR3. Germline V gives CDR1 MRHNA, CDR2 SNTAGT. V lost 9 bases, J lost 3 bases, and 9 bases stayed unmatched. The chain's CDR3 is CARKTDRGPDYGYTF. CDR3 nucleotides: TGTGCCAGAAAAACGGACAGGGGGCCGGACTATGGCTACACCTTC.

This clone was seen many times. The rearrangement links TRBV5-5 to TRBJ1-5; D remains ambiguous. Trimming cost V 0 bases and J 7 bases, with 11 bases left between them. This CDR3 is built from 14 residues. Looked up from germline, CDR1 is SGHKS and CDR2 is YYEKEE (reference sequence). The CDR3 DNA reads as TGTGCCAGCAGCTTGGGAATGGGAGGCCAGCCCCAGCATTTT. Residues: CASSLGMGGQPQHF.